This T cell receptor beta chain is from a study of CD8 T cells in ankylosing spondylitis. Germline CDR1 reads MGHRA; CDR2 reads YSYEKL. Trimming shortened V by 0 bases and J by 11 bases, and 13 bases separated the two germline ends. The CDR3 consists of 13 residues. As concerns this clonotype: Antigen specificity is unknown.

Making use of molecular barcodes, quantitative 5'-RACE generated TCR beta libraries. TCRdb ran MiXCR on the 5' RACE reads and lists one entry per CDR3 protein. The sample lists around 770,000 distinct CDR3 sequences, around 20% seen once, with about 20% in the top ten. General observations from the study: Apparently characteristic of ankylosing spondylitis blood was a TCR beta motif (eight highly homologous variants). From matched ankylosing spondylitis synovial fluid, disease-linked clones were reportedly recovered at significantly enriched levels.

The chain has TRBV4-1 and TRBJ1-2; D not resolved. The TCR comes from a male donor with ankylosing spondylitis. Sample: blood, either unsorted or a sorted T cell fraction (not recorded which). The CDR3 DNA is TGCGCCAGCAGCCAAGATCATAAGGACCGGTACACCTTC. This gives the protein CASSQDHKDRYTF.